What follows describes a single TCR beta chain. What it binds is unknown. This entry is derived from a study of shared clonotypes between healthy human individuals. Whole-study findings and limits: Memory subsets generally showed lower estimated richness than naive subsets. Donors were few, which limited the genetic and exposure-history diversity represented. Across a handful of donors, naive CD4 shared 4.5% to 6%, naive CD8 about 3.2%, memory CD4 2.3%, memory CD8 0.4% to 0.5%.

Here immunoSEQ multiplex PCR was the method, and the copy in TCRdb shows in-frame clones only, minus some. Of roughly 2,500,000 clones in the sample, roughly 93% are singletons; the top ten hold approximately 0.37%. This TCR was recovered from a man aged 18 to 29 in good health. Some clones in this sample may be carry-over from other donors' samples. Sample: naive CD4+ T cells from PBMCs. Subset noted: CD45RA+ positively selected.

The CDR3, as DNA: TGCAGCGTTGAACCCGGCAGTGGCTACACCTTC. Translation gives CSVEPGSGYTF. The rearrangement joins TRBV29-1 to TRBJ1-2, with D unresolved. Germline-derived CDR1 and CDR2 are SQVTM and ANQGSEA. This CDR3 contains 11 residues. The germline V and J ends were trimmed by 2 bases and 7 bases, with 8 bases remaining between them.